The T cell receptor (beta chain) described here comes from a study of T cell responses to AZD1222 COVID-19 vaccine. For this clone: What it recognizes is unknown.

Here immunoSEQ multiplex PCR was the method, and the copy in TCRdb shows in-frame clones only, minus some. This sample has about 78,000 clones; roughly 86% occur once, and the top ten carry approximately 5.4%. Points from the study as a whole: There were mostly white British donors and more females than males, and clonal diversity was possibly underestimated.

Germline-derived CDR1 and CDR2 are MGHRA and YSYEKL. The CDR3 consists of 18 residues. After removal of 0 bases from V and 3 bases from J, the junction contained 11 bases not matched to a gene. The sample in question was peripheral blood, obtained on day 0 of MenACWY control vaccination. This receptor was obtained from an adult in good health. The gene calls are TRBV4-1 and TRBJ1-5; 7 nucleotides align to TRBD1. The CDR3 protein is CASSQDPDRAPYNQPQHF. For the CDR3, the DNA is TGCGCCAGCAGCCAAGATCCCGACAGGGCTCCCTACAATCAGCCCCAGCATTTT.